A selection of T cell receptor beta chains follows, all from one sample in a study of cytomegalovirus exposure and HLA in healthy donors. Profiling relied on immunoSEQ multiplex PCR, and the TCRdb table lists in-frame clones only, not all of them. The sample lists 150,000 to 160,000 clones, 75% to 85% occurring once. The sequenced material came from PBMCs. These receptors were collected from a woman aged 40 to 50 in good health and CMV-seropositive. The CDR3 runs from the conserved cysteine through the conserved F or W. The D gene is left open where the match is weak. Expanded clones are given a class, and other clones once, few, many or no size at all.

- | TRBJ2-5 | TRBV30 | - | TGTGCCTGGAACCCCCTCGGCTGGGCCCAAGAGACCCAGTACTTC | CAWNPLGWAQETQYF
- | TRBJ2-1 | TRBV19 | TRBD2 | TGTGCCAGTAGTATTAGTGGGGCGGGAGGCCTCAATGAGCAGTTCTTC | CASSISGAGGLNEQFF
- | TRBJ2-7 | TRBV7-2 | - | TGTGCCAGCAGCTTAGACCGGTATATCGACGAGCAGTACTTC | CASSLDRYIDEQYF
- | TRBJ2-1 | TRBV9 | - | TGTGCCAGCAACCTAGGGGGGGGTCGGAACAATGAGCAGTTCTTC | CASNLGGGRNNEQFF
- | TRBJ2-7 | TRBV5-1 | TRBD1 | TGCGCCAGCAGCTTGGATGGGGGACAGGGGGCCTACGAGCAGTACTTC | CASSLDGGQGAYEQYF
once | TRBJ1-6 | TRBV27 | TRBD1 | TGTGCCAGCAGTTTGAGACAGGGGGCATCGGGCTCCTATAATTCACCCCTCCACTTT | CASSLRQGASGSYNSPLHF
- | TRBJ1-1 | TRBV11-2 | - | TGTGCCAGCAGCTCGGACAGGAACACTGAAGCTTTCTTT | CASSSDRNTEAFF
- | TRBJ2-4 | TRBV2 | TRBD1 | TGTGCCAGCAGTGCATACGGGACAGGGGGCGCAGCCAAAAACATTCAGTACTTC | CASSAYGTGGAAKNIQYF
once | TRBJ2-1 | TRBV2 | TRBD1 | TGTGCCAGCAACTATAGGACAGGGGGTTACAATGAGCAGTTCTTC | CASNYRTGGYNEQFF
- | TRBJ2-7 | TRBV10-2 | TRBD2 | TGCGCCAGCAGTGAAGGGGGATATAGCGGGAGGGCCGTCGACGAGCAGTACTTC | CASSEGGYSGRAVDEQYF
once | TRBJ1-1 | TRBV19 | - | TGTGCCAGTAGTATAGATCGAGGGAACACTGAAGCTTTCTTT | CASSIDRGNTEAFF
- | TRBJ2-7 | TRBV7-8 | TRBD1 | TGTGCCAGCAGCTTATTACAGGGGGCCTCCTACGAGCAGTACTTC | CASSLLQGASYEQYF
- | TRBJ2-3 | TRBV28 | TRBD2 | TGTGCCAGCCTACTAGCGGGGGGCACAGATACGCAGTATTTT | CASLLAGGTDTQYF
- | TRBJ1-5 | TRBV6-1 | - | TGTGCCAGCTTTCAGGGGTATAGCAATCAGCCCCAGCATTTT | CASFQGYSNQPQHF
- | TRBJ1-1 | TRBV30 | - | TGTGCCTGGAGTGCAGGCATGAACACTGAAGCTTTCTTT | CAWSAGMNTEAFF
- | TRBJ2-7 | TRBV6-6 | - | TGTGCCAGCAGTGCCGGACACCTCTACGAGCAGTACTTC | CASSAGHLYEQYF
- | TRBJ2-2 | TRBV18 | - | - | CASSPDRGRPGSCFF
- | TRBJ1-1 | TRBV28 | - | TGTGCCAGCAGCTCCGAGGGCAGGGAAGCTTTCTTT | CASSSEGREAFF
- | TRBJ2-7 | TRBV5-1 | - | TGCGCCAGCAGCTTTAGCGGACTTCCTTACGAGCAGTACTTC | CASSFSGLPYEQYF
- | TRBJ1-2 | TRBV7-8 | TRBD1 | TGTGCCAGCAGCTTAGGCCCGACAGGGGGCTTCCTTAACTATGGCTACACCTTC | CASSLGPTGGFLNYGYTF
- | TRBJ1-1 | TRBV2 | TRBD1 | TGTGCCACCCAGCAGAACAGGGGGGATACTGAAGCTTTCTTT | CATQQNRGDTEAFF
once | TRBJ2-3 | TRBV2 | - | TGTGCCAGCAGGGAAGGGGCAGGGAAGTATTTT | CASREGAGKYF